This entry lists 9 T cell receptor beta chains sequenced from one sample in a study of cytomegalovirus exposure and HLA in healthy donors. Assay used: immunoSEQ multiplex PCR; TCRdb lists only in-frame clones, some missing. The table has 75,000 to 85,000 clones, approximately 90% seen once. The specimen was PBMCs. Receptors were obtained from a man under 40 in good health and CMV-seronegative.

The chain recombines TRBV7-2 with TRBJ2-2, with 11 nucleotides matching TRBD2. Germline assignment: CDR1 SGHTA and CDR2 FQGNSA. The CDR3 totals 17 residues. V lost 6 bases and J lost 4; bases outside the gene matches: 10. The CDR3 sequence: CASRWPGLAVFTGELFF. Written as DNA, the CDR3 is TGTGCCAGCAGATGGCCGGGACTAGCGGTCTTCACCGGGGAGCTGTTTTTT.

This chain uses TRBV11-2 with TRBJ1-2; the D is unclear. This CDR3 contains 15 residues. Trimming pared 7 bases from V and 2 bases from J, leaving 17 bases between. The germline V gene has CDR1 SGHAT and CDR2 FQNNGV. CDR3 bases: TGTGCCAGCACAGCGTGGGCCGGGATGAACTATGGCTACACCTTC. It translates to CASTAWAGMNYGYTF. The full variable domain, completed using reference TRBV11-2 and TRBJ1-2, is EAGVAQSPRYKIIEKRQSVAFWCNPISGHATLYWYQQILGQGPKLLIQFQNNGVVDDSQLPKDRFSAERLKGVDSTLKIQPAKLEDSAVYLCASTAWAGMNYGYTFGSGTRLTVV.

The rearrangement joins TRBV15 to TRBJ2-7; a possible D gene is TRBD2 (5 bases). This CDR3 is built from 13 residues. V dropped 4 bases and J dropped 4 bases, with 11 bases sitting between them. Per germline, CDR1 LNHNV and CDR2 YYDKDF (reference sequence). The CDR3 sequence: CATSIRLFYEQYF. In nucleotides, the CDR3 is TGTGCCACCAGCATCCGACTATTTTACGAGCAGTACTTC.

The chain links TRBV5-4 to TRBJ1-2, with TRBD1 identical over 9 bases. V shed 4 bases and J 5 bases; nucleotides not matched to a gene: 9. Germline-derived CDR1 and CDR2 are SGHNT and YYREEE (reference sequence). The CDR3 consists of 15 residues. The DNA of the CDR3 is TGTGCCAGCAGCCCGACCGGGACAGGGAATTATGGCTACACCTTC. Amino acid sequence: CASSPTGTGNYGYTF.

CDR3 sequence reads: CASSLGVAGSRYNEQFF. In DNA, the CDR3 is TGTGCCAGCAGCCTAGGAGTGGCCGGGAGTAGGTACAATGAGCAGTTCTTC. This chain connects TRBV27 to TRBJ2-1, with D maybe TRBD2 (6 bases). There are 17 residues in the CDR3. Germline values: CDR1 MNHEY, CDR2 SMNVEV (reference sequence). The V gene lost 6 bases and the J gene lost 4 bases, with 22 bases spanning the gap.

The gene calls are TRBV29-1 and TRBJ2-1; D may be TRBD1 (6 bases). This CDR3 comprises 12 residues. V dropped 1 base and J dropped 6 bases, with 7 bases sitting between them. From germline, CDR1 is SQVTM and CDR2 ANQGSEA. CDR3: CSVEVRGNEQFF. In DNA, the CDR3 is TGCAGCGTTGAAGTCAGGGGCAATGAGCAGTTCTTC.

V gene TRBV4-1 combines with J gene TRBJ1-6, with TRBD1 identical over 7 bases. Looked up from germline, CDR1 is MGHRA and CDR2 is YSYEKL. V gave up 5 bases and J gave up 9 bases; unmatched junction bases: 10. The CDR3 is 15 amino acids. This CDR3 reads CASSWDSKERSPLHF. The DNA of the CDR3 is TGCGCCAGCAGCTGGGACAGCAAAGAACGTTCACCCCTCCACTTT.

This clone occurred once. V and J are TRBV5-1 and TRBJ1-1, with D perhaps matching TRBD1 (5 bases). V was trimmed by 2 bases and J by 6 bases, leaving 14 bases between them. The length of the CDR3 is 14 residues. Germline assignment: CDR1 SGHRS and CDR2 YFSETQ. For the CDR3, the DNA is TGCGCCAGCAGCTTTGGGGGAGGGGAGGCTGAAGCTTTCTTT. Residues: CASSFGGGEAEAFF.

This chain joins TRBV6-5 and TRBJ1-1; a possible D gene is TRBD1 (6 bases). Germline CDR1 and CDR2: MNHEY and SVGAGI. V was pared by 9 bases and J by 5 bases, with 19 bases between. The CDR3 totals 14 residues. The CDR3 DNA reads as TGTGCCAGTTCGCCCCGACAGGTCGTAACTGAAGCTTTCTTT. As protein: CASSPRQVVTEAFF.